The sequence of this T cell receptor (beta chain) was determined in a study of blood T cell repertoires in COVID-19. Turning to the study itself: Acute-phase and convalescent COVID-19 samples originated in the United States, Italy and Spain. PBMCs, B-cell-depleted T cells, or T cells provided the cDNA or gDNA that made up the material.

Enrollment of patients from Seattle took place during active infection, with longitudinal follow-up. The V gene end was trimmed by 0 bases and the J gene end by 7 bases; junction bases not matched to a gene: 5. CDR3 length: 16 residues. Germline V gene data show CDR1 as LGHDT and CDR2 as YNNKEL (reference sequence). In the original analysis: Amplification with reference gene primers provided the estimates of nucleated cell counts. Clones were read by immunoSEQ multiplex PCR, and TCRdb kept only the in-frame ones, dropping some. The D gene and trimming were derived from the DNA, and the V and J assignments and clone size from that table. Of hundreds of thousands of clones listed, roughly 88% were seen once; the top ten hold about 9.4%.

The chain has TRBV3-1 (or the pseudogene TRBV3-2) and TRBJ2-1, with 11 bases aligning to TRBD2. The sequence came from a woman in her seventies with COVID-19, enrolled during active disease. The specimen was peripheral blood. CDR3 bases: TGTGCCAGCAGCCAAGACCCGGGGACTAGCGGAAATGAGCAGTTCTTC. Protein sequence: CASSQDPGTSGNEQFF.